The present T cell receptor (beta chain) was sequenced within a study of T cells in Graves' hyperthyroidism and ophthalmopathy. This CDR3 has 12 residues. V shed 5 bases and J 3 bases; nucleotides not matched to a gene: 3. The germline V gene has CDR1 SQVTM and CDR2 ANQGSEA. This clonotype was picked up many times. RNA transcripts gave rise to amplified TCR beta CDR3 regions. Researchers ran a first-round RT-PCR on the TCR CDR3 using the HTBI primer set. In TCRdb, the multiplex PCR reads were re-called with MiXCR into one record per CDR3 protein. The sample includes roughly 350,000 distinct CDR3 sequences, roughly 14% of them seen just once.

The receptor was derived from a woman younger than 45 with Graves' ophthalmopathy. Sequenced input: blood. V is TRBV29-1 and J is TRBJ1-2; 7 bases align to TRBD1. CDR3 protein: CSVPDRYYGYTF. DNA for the CDR3: TGCAGCGTTCCGGACAGGTACTATGGCTACACCTTC.